The 18 T cell receptor beta chains presented below share a single source sample, sequenced in a study of cytomegalovirus exposure and HLA in healthy donors. The primer mix had 60 Vbeta and 13 Jbeta primers. Assay used: immunoSEQ multiplex PCR; TCRdb lists only in-frame clones, some missing. This sample carries about 160,000 clones, about 85% of them seen once, and the ten largest clones take 1%. The specimen sequenced was PBMCs. Receptors originate from a boy between 2 and 15 years old in good health and CMV-seronegative.

The chain recombines TRBV28 with TRBJ1-4; a possible D gene is TRBD1 (6 bases). The CDR3 sequence is 14 residues long. CDR1 and CDR2 from the germline V gene are MDHEN and SYDVKM. V was cut by 4 bases and J by 8 bases, with 14 bases left in between. The CDR3 spells CASSSAGAWEKLFF. The CDR3 DNA is TGTGCCAGCAGTTCGGCAGGGGCCTGGGAAAAACTGTTTTTT.

This chain's CDR3 is CASSLGQPYYGYTF. The CDR3 DNA reads TGTGCCAGCAGCTTGGGACAGCCCTATTATGGCTACACCTTC. The V call is TRBV7-9, the J call TRBJ1-2, with 7 bases that match TRBD1. The CDR3 extends over 14 amino acids. Germline trimming cut 3 bases from V and 5 bases from J; bases unmatched to any gene: 6. Germline V gives CDR1 SEHNR, CDR2 FQNEAQ (reference sequence).

The rearrangement joins TRBV9 to TRBJ1-1; D is unresolved. The CDR3 runs to 18 residues. The germline V gene encodes CDR1 SGDLS and CDR2 YYNGEE. V dropped 0 bases and J dropped 2 bases, with 20 bases sitting between them. CDR3 coding DNA: TGTGCCAGCAGCGTAGATTGGAAACAAGGGAGCGGAAACACTGAAGCTTTCTTT. It codes for CASSVDWKQGSGNTEAFF.

V is TRBV13 and J is TRBJ1-1; perhaps TRBD1 as D (6 bases). The CDR3 is 13 residues long. Trimming removed 5 bases at V and 7 bases at J, with 14 bases between. CDR1 PRHDT and CDR2 FYEKMQ come from the germline V gene (reference sequence). The CDR3 region has the DNA TGTGCCAGCAGCCTTCAGGGGAAGCTTGAAGCTTTCTTT. Translated, it gives CASSLQGKLEAFF.

The rearrangement links TRBV9 to TRBJ2-5, with a possible D match to TRBD1 (5 bases). CDR3 length: 14 amino acids. V lost 3 bases, J lost 5 bases, and 14 bases lay in between. Germline CDR1 is SGDLS and CDR2 is YYNGEE. The CDR3 protein is CASSADMGRETQYF. CDR3 coding DNA: TGTGCCAGCAGCGCCGATATGGGGCGGGAGACCCAGTACTTC.

The chain is built from TRBV6-6 and TRBJ2-7, with 9 bases matching TRBD1. The CDR3 spans 16 residues. V shed 6 bases, J shed 6 bases, and the junction held 15 bases outside the gene matches. CDR1 and CDR2 from the germline V gene are MNHNY and SVGAGI (reference sequence). CDR3 residues: CASSHGTGIASGEQYF. In DNA form, the CDR3 reads TGTGCCAGCAGCCACGGGACAGGGATTGCTAGCGGCGAGCAGTACTTC.

The chain recombines TRBV6-4 with TRBJ1-1; 10 bases align to TRBD1. V was pared by 3 bases and J by 5 bases, with 12 bases of the junction left unmatched. This CDR3 is built from 17 residues. Germline V CDR1 and CDR2: MRHNA, SNTAGT. CDR3 in amino acids: CASSESRQGAGGTEAFF. The CDR3 DNA reads as TGTGCCAGCAGTGAATCTCGACAGGGGGCGGGAGGGACTGAAGCTTTCTTT.

The genes are TRBV5-1 and TRBJ2-7; TRBD2 agrees at 7 bases. Trimming at V came to 5 bases and at J to 3 bases, leaving 5 bases not matched to a gene. The CDR3 is 13 residues long. CDR1 and CDR2 (germline): SGHRS, YFSETQ. CDR3 DNA: TGCGCCAGCAGAAGCGGGGTCAACTACGAGCAGTACTTC. Residues: CASRSGVNYEQYF.

The chain is built from TRBV7-9 and TRBJ1-1; tentatively, D is TRBD1 (5 bases). Germline V lookup: CDR1 SEHNR, CDR2 FQNEAQ (reference sequence). The CDR3 sequence is 14 residues long. Between the trimmed V and J ends, which lost 4 bases and 0 bases, there was a span of 9 bases. CDR3 sequence: CASSSRQLNTEAFF. Written as DNA, the CDR3 is TGTGCCAGCAGCTCTAGACAGTTGAACACTGAAGCTTTCTTT.

The J gene is TRBJ1-1, the V gene TRBV10-3; D is unclear. Trimming left V 7 bases short and J 4 bases short, with 13 bases between. Germline V gene data show CDR1 as ENHRY and CDR2 as SYGVKD. The CDR3 sequence is 13 residues long. This chain's CDR3 is CAIIREEGTEAFF. CDR3 nucleotide sequence: TGTGCCATCATAAGGGAAGAGGGCACTGAAGCTTTCTTT.

The genes are TRBV5-4 and TRBJ2-6; maybe TRBD2 (6 bases). The CDR3 is 16 amino acids. The ends were cut back, 2 bases at V and 4 bases at J, with 13 bases in the middle. In germline, CDR1 is SGHNT, CDR2 YYREEE (reference sequence). The CDR3: CASSFGGMGGANVLTF. The CDR3 DNA sequence: TGTGCCAGCAGCTTTGGGGGGATGGGAGGGGCCAACGTCCTGACTTTC.

The table lists this clone with a few counts. Other DNA sequences in this sample translate to the same CDR3. This chain joins TRBV6-5 and TRBJ2-7, with unresolved D. CDR3 size: 13 residues. Between the trimmed V and J ends, which lost 3 bases and 0 bases, there was a span of 6 bases. The germline V gene has CDR1 MNHEY and CDR2 SVGAGI. CDR3 loop: CASSYSDSYEQYF. The CDR3 DNA is TGTGCCAGCAGTTATTCAGACTCCTACGAGCAGTACTTC.

On this clone: The junction does not match germline at one end; this may be a read error. In DNA form, the CDR3 reads TGTGCCAGCAGGTCAGGGGGCAGTCTTGTATTCTTC. It specifies CASRSGGSLVFF. The chain recombines TRBV6-1 with TRBJ1-2; TRBD1 aligns across 8 bases. The CDR3 sequence is 12 residues long. Germline values: CDR1 MNHNS, CDR2 SASEGT.

J is TRBJ2-1 and V is TRBV6-4; possibly TRBD1 for D (6 bases). V lost 8 bases to trimming and J lost 10 bases, with 15 bases between them. The CDR3 covers 12 residues. Germline CDR1 is MRHNA and CDR2 is SNTAGT. The CDR3 protein is CASSRGQGEQFF. The CDR3 DNA is TGTGCCAGCTCCAGGGGACAAGGGGAGCAGTTCTTC.

The chain uses TRBV27 and TRBJ2-2, with D perhaps matching TRBD2 (5 bases). V was clipped by 3 bases and J by 6 bases, with 20 bases between them. CDR3 size: 17 residues. Looked up from germline, CDR1 is MNHEY and CDR2 is SMNVEV (reference sequence). The CDR3: CASSFDGKRYRSGELFF. CDR3 DNA sequence: TGTGCCAGCAGTTTCGACGGGAAAAGATACCGATCCGGGGAGCTGTTTTTT.

The chain is built from TRBV12-5 and TRBJ1-1; possibly TRBD1 for D (6 bases). Germline-derived CDR1 and CDR2 are LGHNT and FRNRAP. This CDR3 region has 15 residues. Trimming pared 5 bases from V and 3 bases from J, leaving 16 bases between. The CDR3: CASGPSHRADTEAFF. For the CDR3, the DNA is TGTGCTAGTGGTCCCAGCCACAGGGCGGACACTGAAGCTTTCTTT.

The rearrangement uses TRBV28 and TRBJ1-1; TRBD1 matches at 7 bases. CDR1 and CDR2 (germline): MDHEN, SYDVKM. The CDR3 has 14 amino acids. J was trimmed by 4 bases and V by 2 bases; bases with no gene match: 4. This CDR3 is CASSLSSGGTEAFF. CDR3 in DNA: TGTGCCAGCAGTTTAAGTTCAGGGGGCACTGAAGCTTTCTTT. Together with reference TRBV28 and TRBJ1-1, the CDR3 gives the full variable domain: DVKVTQSSRYLVKRTGEKVFLECVQDMDHENMFWYRQDPGLGLRLIYFSYDVKMKEKGDIPEGYSVSREKKERFSLILESASTNQTSMYLCASSLSSGGTEAFFGQGTRLTVV.

The chain couples TRBV5-1 to TRBJ2-7; 10 bases line up with TRBD1. The germline gives CDR1 SGHRS, CDR2 YFSETQ. The CDR3 loop spans 15 amino acids. Losses at the gene ends were 4 bases for V and 4 bases for J; bases not matched to a gene: 8. As DNA, the CDR3 is TGCGCCAGCAGCCTGGCCGGGACAGGGGAATACGAGCAGTACTTC. This codes for CASSLAGTGEYEQYF.